This entry lists 27 T cell receptor beta chains sequenced from one sample in a study of blood T cells in healthy people across ages. It was with a sample-barcoded 5' primer and a J-beta primer mix that a second PCR of about 6 to 12 cycles was run. MiXCR was run by TCRdb on the 5' RACE reads, yielding one entry per CDR3 protein. The sample has hundreds of thousands of distinct CDR3 sequences, around 41% seen once. The sequencing input was blood. The source of these receptors is a man aged 80 or over in good health.

This clonotype was counted only a few times. This chain links TRBV10-3 with TRBJ2-3, with D possibly matching TRBD2 (6 bases). Trimming took 3 bases from V and 4 from J, leaving 14 bases between them. Germline V gives CDR1 ENHRY, CDR2 SYGVKD. This CDR3 is built from 15 residues. Written as DNA, the CDR3 is TGTGCCATCAGTGAAGCGGGTCAAGGGGCAGATACGCAGTATTTT. Its translation is CAISEAGQGADTQYF.

The rearrangement joins TRBV20-1 to TRBJ2-3; 7 bases are shared with TRBD2. Germline V gene data show CDR1 as DFQATT and CDR2 as SNEGSKA (reference sequence). J gave up 6 bases and V 0 bases, and 12 bases lay outside the gene matches. The CDR3 contains 16 residues. The CDR3 sequence: CSARDQIGGSPDTQYF. As DNA, the CDR3 is TGCAGTGCTAGAGATCAGATCGGGGGGTCCCCGGATACGCAGTATTTT.

The V call is TRBV20-1, the J call TRBJ1-3; the match to TRBD1 covers 7 bases. The CDR3 contains 17 residues. Trimming took 3 bases from V and 0 from J; bases not matched to a gene: 11. CDR1 and CDR2 (germline): DFQATT, SNEGSKA (reference sequence). The CDR3 DNA follows: TGCAGTGCTAGTGCAGGGGGTTTGGGGAGCTCTGGAAACACCATATATTTT. Amino acid sequence: CSASAGGLGSSGNTIYF.

Only a few counts were recorded for this clonotype. The chain employs TRBV6-5 and TRBJ2-6; 7 bases agree with TRBD1. V was pared by 5 bases and J by 2 bases, with 3 bases of the junction left unmatched. The CDR3 is 15 amino acids. CDR1 is MNHEY, CDR2 SVGAGI, per germline. CDR3 in amino acids: CASSKDRAGANVLTF. As DNA, the CDR3 is TGTGCCAGCAGTAAAGACAGGGCTGGGGCCAACGTCCTGACTTTC.

The gene calls are TRBV27 and TRBJ2-7; TRBD1 agrees at 11 bases. The germline V gene encodes CDR1 MNHEY and CDR2 SMNVEV (reference sequence). The J segment lost 7 bases and the V segment lost 9 bases, leaving 17 bases of the junction unmatched. CDR3 length equals 16 residues. The CDR3 sequence: CASHRRGTGGVNEQYF. The CDR3, as DNA: TGTGCCAGTCACAGGAGGGGGACAGGGGGGGTCAATGAGCAGTACTTC.

Details on this clonotype: Since the CDR3 does not end with the conserved phenylalanine or tryptophan, this likely comes from a read error. The chain recombines TRBV7-3 with TRBJ1-2; 11 bases line up with TRBD1. This CDR3 region has 14 residues. Germline assignment: CDR1 SGHTA and CDR2 FQGTGA. The ends lost 3 bases at V and 6 bases at J; junction bases unmatched: 3. The CDR3 spells CASSFQGQGDGYTS. The CDR3 nucleotides read TGTGCCAGCAGCTTTCAGGGACAGGGGGATGGCTACACCTCC.

This sequence joins TRBV7-2 and TRBJ1-4; a possible D gene is TRBD1 (6 bases). The CDR3 consists of 15 residues. CDR1 and CDR2 (germline): SGHTA, FQGNSA. V was trimmed by 5 bases and J by 10 bases, leaving 20 bases between them. The CDR3 loop reads CASSLEGRGPRKLFF. CDR3 coding DNA: TGTGCCAGCAGCCTAGAGGGCAGGGGCCCTCGAAAACTGTTTTTT. Together with reference TRBV7-2 and TRBJ1-4, the CDR3 gives the full variable domain: GAGVSQSPSNKVTEKGKDVELRCDPISGHTALYWYRQSLGQGLEFLIYFQGNSAPDKSGLPSDRFSAERTGGSVSTLTIQRTQQEDSAVYLCASSLEGRGPRKLFFGSGTQLSVL.

In this sample, this clonotype turned up many times. The chain recombines TRBV20-1 with TRBJ2-3, with 10 bases fitting TRBD2. Losses at the gene ends were 0 bases for V and 0 bases for J; bases not matched to a gene: 6. Germline V CDR1 and CDR2: DFQATT, SNEGSKA (reference sequence). The CDR3 length is 17 residues. The CDR3 sequence is CSARDFRTSGSTDTQYF. CDR3 coding DNA: TGCAGTGCTAGAGATTTTAGGACTAGCGGTAGCACAGATACGCAGTATTTT.

The gene calls are TRBV6-2 or TRBV6-3 and TRBJ1-1; unclear D gene. The CDR3 length is 11 residues. Germline CDR1 is MNHEY and CDR2 is SVGEGT. Trimming removed 4 bases at V and 11 bases at J, with 11 bases between. CDR3 DNA sequence: TGTGCCAGCAGTTGGCCCAGTTCGGCTTTCTTT. This encodes CASSWPSSAFF.

Only a few counts were recorded for this clonotype. This chain links TRBV18 with TRBJ1-2; no clear D. Germline V lookup: CDR1 KGHSH, CDR2 LQKENI. Trimming removed 2 bases from V and 6 bases from J, with 10 bases in between. This CDR3 contains 13 residues. In DNA, the CDR3 is TGTGCCAGCTCACCAAGGAATGCTGATGGCTACACCTTC. Translated: CASSPRNADGYTF.

This sequence joins TRBV27 and TRBJ2-5; 9 positions match TRBD1. The V gene end was trimmed by 2 bases and the J gene end by 4 bases; junction bases not matched to a gene: 5. The CDR3 is made up of 15 amino acids. Germline loops: CDR1 MNHEY, CDR2 SMNVEV (reference sequence). CDR3 loop: CASSLTGTGRETQYF. The CDR3 DNA is TGTGCCAGCAGTTTAACAGGGACAGGGAGAGAGACCCAGTACTTC.

The count of this clonotype is one. At one end the junction does not follow the germline gene, possibly because of a read error. V is TRBV12-3 or TRBV12-4 and J is TRBJ2-5; D gene unclear. The CDR3 has 14 amino acids. The CDR3 DNA follows: TGTGTCAGCAGTTTAGAGTTCCTACAAGAGACCCAGTACTTC. Translating it yields CVSSLEFLQETQYF.

This clonotype came up once. The CDR3 spells CASSQDNRGTEAFF. The DNA for the CDR3 is TGCGCCAGCAGCCAAGATAACAGGGGAACTGAAGCTTTCTTT. The chain joins TRBV4-1 to TRBJ1-1; 7 bases map to TRBD1. The CDR3 totals 14 residues. V was pared by 0 bases and J by 5 bases, with 3 bases of the junction left unmatched. Per the germline V gene, CDR1 is MGHRA and CDR2 is YSYEKL.

The chain has TRBV15 and TRBJ2-2, with D possibly TRBD1 on 6 matching bases. Germline values: CDR1 LNHNV, CDR2 YYDKDF (reference sequence). The CDR3 totals 14 residues. Trimming cost V 7 bases and J 1 base, with 10 bases left between them. In DNA form, the CDR3 reads TGTGCCACCACCCGACAGGTGAACACCGGGGAGCTGTTTTTT. Amino acid sequence: CATTRQVNTGELFF. The variable domain in full, completed from reference TRBV15 and TRBJ2-2, reads DAMVIQNPRYQVTQFGKPVTLSCSQTLNHNVMYWYQQKSSQAPKLLFHYYDKDFNNEADTPDNFQSRRPNTSFCFLDIRSPGLGDTAMYLCATTRQVNTGELFFGEGSRLTVL.

The V and J genes are TRBV7-9 and TRBJ2-7, with unresolved D. The V end was cut by 5 bases, the J end by 3 bases, with 20 bases between. CDR3 length equals 16 residues. CDR1 SEHNR and CDR2 FQNEAQ come from the germline V gene (reference sequence). The CDR3 loop is CASSPPYRVPYYEQYF. Here the CDR3 DNA reads TGTGCCAGCAGCCCTCCGTATAGGGTCCCTTACTACGAGCAGTACTTC.

The chain links TRBV14 to TRBJ2-2; D not resolved. This CDR3 spans 16 amino acids. CDR1 and CDR2 from the germline V gene are SGHDN and FVKESK. V was pared by 4 bases and J by 5 bases, with 17 bases between. The CDR3 DNA sequence: TGTGCCAGCAGCCCAGCGACATCGACGGTTACCGGGGAGCTGTTTTTT. Its protein product is CASSPATSTVTGELFF.

The J gene is TRBJ2-5, the V gene TRBV9, with 7 positions matching TRBD1. CDR1 is SGDLS and CDR2 is YYNGEE in the germline V gene. The CDR3 is 13 amino acids. J lost 7 bases, V lost 4 bases, and 7 bases had no gene match. CDR3 in amino acids: CASSPGDSGTQYF. The CDR3 DNA reads as TGTGCCAGCAGCCCTGGGGACAGCGGGACCCAGTACTTC.

The chain is built from TRBV9 and TRBJ2-1; the match to TRBD1 covers 9 bases. The length of the CDR3 is 15 residues. V dropped 2 bases and J dropped 13; count of bases not matched to a gene: 13. In germline, CDR1 is SGDLS, CDR2 YYNGEE. The CDR3: CASSVLGQGGETQFF. CDR3 sequence (DNA): TGTGCCAGCAGCGTGTTGGGACAGGGAGGAGAGACCCAGTTCTTC.

J is TRBJ2-6 and V is TRBV2; the match to TRBD2 covers 10 bases. The CDR3 has 16 residues. The germline gives CDR1 SNHLY, CDR2 FYNNEI. V shed 4 bases, J shed 1 base, and the junction held 1 base outside the gene matches. CDR3 loop: CASSASGGSGANVLTF. Written as DNA, the CDR3 is TGTGCCAGCAGTGCTAGCGGGGGTTCTGGGGCCAACGTCCTGACTTTC. Complete variable domain (other parts from reference TRBV2 and TRBJ2-6): EPEVTQTPSHQVTQMGQEVILRCVPISNHLYFYWYRQILGQKVEFLVSFYNNEISEKSEIFDDQFSVERPDGSNFTLKIRSTKLEDSAMYFCASSASGGSGANVLTFGAGSRLTVL.

This clonotype has a handful of counts. The V call is TRBV7-6, the J call TRBJ2-5; 10 nucleotides match TRBD1. The DNA end lines up better with TRBJ2-7; the J call may be wrong. The CDR3 spans 15 residues. From germline, CDR1 is SGHVS and CDR2 FNYEAQ. CDR3 loop: CASSGGDRGWYEQYF. In DNA, the CDR3 is TGTGCCAGCAGCGGAGGGGACAGGGGATGGTACGAGCAGTACTTC.

The chain employs TRBV28 and TRBJ2-1; 12 positions agree with TRBD2. J lost 9 bases, V lost 6 bases, and 9 bases had no gene match. The germline CDR1 and CDR2 sequences are MDHEN and SYDVKM. This CDR3 is built from 15 residues. DNA of the CDR3: TGTGCCAGCAGCCAGGCGACTAGCGGGAGTGGTGAGCAGTTCTTC. Amino acid sequence: CASSQATSGSGEQFF.

The J gene is TRBJ2-5, the V gene TRBV6-1; 10 nucleotides agree with TRBD1. Germline CDR1 is MNHNS and CDR2 is SASEGT. The CDR3 sequence is 14 residues long. Trimming cost V 5 bases and J 4 bases; bases outside gene matches: 4. CDR3 bases: TGTGCCAGCAGTCCGACAGGGGGCTCAGAGACCCAGTACTTC. As protein: CASSPTGGSETQYF.

The chain employs TRBV18 and TRBJ2-1; tentatively, D is TRBD1 (6 bases). The CDR3 has 14 amino acids. The ends were cut back, 1 base at V and 6 bases at J, with 10 bases in the middle. From germline, CDR1 is KGHSH and CDR2 LQKENI. The CDR3 loop reads CASSPRDIFNEQFF. CDR3 nucleotides: TGTGCCAGCTCACCACGGGACATTTTCAATGAGCAGTTCTTC.

The rearrangement links TRBV19 to TRBJ2-1; D not certain. Trimming shortened V by 5 bases and J by 7 bases, and 15 bases separated the two germline ends. The CDR3 is 14 residues long. Germline CDR1 is LNHDA and CDR2 is SQIVND (reference sequence). The CDR3 protein is CASSSDLFGNEQFF. As DNA, the CDR3 is TGTGCCAGTAGTTCAGACTTATTCGGGAATGAGCAGTTCTTC.

The chain joins TRBV30 to TRBJ2-5, with 8 bases aligning to TRBD1. The DNA matches TRBJ2-7 better at its end, which makes the J call doubtful. Germline assignment: CDR1 GTSNPN and CDR2 SVGIG (reference sequence). The CDR3 covers 14 residues. Written as DNA, the CDR3 is TGTGCCTGGGATGAGACAGGGGAAGGTTACGAGCAGTACTTC. This sequence encodes CAWDETGEGYEQYF.

V gene TRBV10-3 combines with J gene TRBJ2-3, with TRBD2 identical over 13 bases. J lost 4 bases, V lost 7 bases, and 8 bases had no gene match. The V gene's germline CDR1 is ENHRY and CDR2 SYGVKD. The CDR3 spans 16 residues. CDR3 region: CAITRTSGGAPDTQYF. As DNA, the CDR3 is TGTGCCATCACCCGTACTAGCGGGGGGGCCCCAGATACGCAGTATTTT.

This CDR3 reads CASSLSRTYYEQYF. In nucleotides, the CDR3 is TGTGCCAGCAGTTTATCCCGCACGTACTACGAGCAGTACTTC. This chain uses TRBV28 with TRBJ2-7; no clear D. The V gene's germline CDR1 is MDHEN and CDR2 SYDVKM. V lost 1 base and J 3 bases, leaving 10 bases between the germline ends. This CDR3 contains 14 residues.